What follows is one TCR beta chain and its context. The data derive from a study of blood T cell repertoires in COVID-19. TCRdb's table, derived via immunoSEQ multiplex PCR, lists solely in-frame clones and lacks some. The data show approximately 120,000 clones, 60% to 85% seen once. What was sequenced was peripheral blood. This receptor was identified in a man at least 80 years old with acute or convalescent COVID-19.

CDR3 DNA: TGTGCCAGCAGCTTGGCGGGACAGGGGGCTAACACTGAAGCTTTCTTT. This gives the protein CASSLAGQGANTEAFF. V is TRBV5-4 and J is TRBJ1-1; 12 bases line up with TRBD1. V shed 0 bases and J 2 bases; nucleotides not matched to a gene: 2. The CDR3 spans 16 residues. Germline lookup yields CDR1 SGHNT and CDR2 YYREEE (reference sequence).